In this sample, the clone carrying this T cell receptor beta chain turned up a few times. Its antigen is not identified. The data were obtained in a study of T cells in Graves' hyperthyroidism and ophthalmopathy. Study-wide findings and caveats: Model predictions of ophthalmopathy came a median approximately 6.8 months before onset. Peripheral blood also featured most of the thyroid clonotypes expanded above 0.001.

CDR3 length equals 11 residues. In germline, CDR1 is DFQATT, CDR2 SNEGSKA (reference sequence). The V end lost 2 bases, the J end lost 5 bases, and 6 bases lay between the germline ends. Each diagnosis was grounded in clinical symptoms, serum thyroxine and TRAb, thyroid ultrasound, and orbital computed tomography. Blood was obtained at the first hyperthyroidism diagnosis, which preceded any ophthalmopathy symptoms. RNA transcripts were the template for amplifying TCR beta CDR3 regions. TCR CDR3 regions were first amplified by RT-PCR with HTBI primers. TCRdb used MiXCR to reprocess the multiplex PCR reads, holding one entry per CDR3 protein. Of about 250,000 distinct CDR3 sequences listed, nearly 15% are singletons.

This sequence joins TRBV20-1 and TRBJ1-1; D remains unclear. The TCR was taken from a woman aged 50 to 65 with Graves' hyperthyroidism that later progressed to Graves' ophthalmopathy. Sequences were obtained from blood. The DNA of the CDR3 is TGCAGTGCTAGATCAAGTACTGAAGCTTTCTTT. As protein: CSARSSTEAFF.